The sequence of this T cell receptor (beta chain) was determined in a study of T cells in Graves' hyperthyroidism and ophthalmopathy (dated by TCRdb to 2018 to 2020). General notes on the study: Peripheral blood was collected at initial diagnosis, before any treatment. The paper reports TCR Vbeta CDR3 sequencing of over 120 peripheral blood samples: around 45 ophthalmopathy, 70 to 85 hyperthyroidism and approximately 17 progressor patients. TCR V-J signatures able to tell the groups apart were searched for in a discovery cohort of 100 or so patients, of whom over 40 had Graves' ophthalmopathy and about 60 had stable Graves' hyperthyroidism. Thyroid tissue and blood T-cell repertoires from six Graves' hyperthyroidism patients were also compared in the study. After blood sampling, hyperthyroidism patients were treated with methimazole at a starting dose of 30 mg daily, and ophthalmopathy patients were treated with high-dose intravenous methylprednisolone. The 100 or so discovery patients were divided at random into training and test sets in a 7:3 ratio. An independent validation cohort of fewer than 20 hyperthyroidism patients and approximately 15 patients who later progressed to ophthalmopathy tested prospective prediction of ophthalmopathy. The investigation overall reported the following: Blood samples also contained most of the expanded thyroid clonotypes (frequency above 0.001), which suggests that blood repertoires may reflect thyroid immune responses. Sample size was not statistically predetermined, and investigators were not blinded to group allocation. In validation, the model predicted progression to ophthalmopathy with roughly 66% sensitivity and approximately 74% specificity, a median of 6.5 months before onset. In cross-validation, a model built on a 13 V-J signature told ophthalmopathy apart from stable hyperthyroidism with approximately 90% sensitivity and 81% to 82% specificity, and in testing the same model reached 80%/75%.

TCR beta CDR3 regions were amplified from RNA transcripts. The TCR CDR3 was subjected to a first round of RT-PCR using the HTBI primer set and the Qiagen OneStep RT-PCR kit. The libraries were constructed in a second round of multiplex PCR and then size-selected and purified. The libraries were sequenced on an Illumina HiSeq2000 using paired-end 100 bp reads. In the authors' own workflow: SOAPnuke was used to process the raw data, removing reads that contained adapters or uncalled bases, had a mean Phred below 15, or lacked an exact match to the constant primer or identifier. High-quality paired reads were merged using COPE v1.2.5, and each unique nucleotide sequence was defined as a clonotype. MiTCR v1.1 was used to align clonotypes to the IMGT TRBV, TRBD and TRBJ reference segments. Analysis was restricted to V-J combinations with a frequency above 0.0001, which covered roughly 99% of repertoires. A TCS score was defined as the ratio between F50 (clonal expansion) and ExV (chaos), using BLOSUM62-based TCRdist between CDR3 peptides within each V-J. Welch's t-statistics and random forest reduced approximately 520 V-J features to about 12, which were used in a naive Bayes classifier (R e1071). TCRdb reprocessing: public reads trimmed at Q25 with fastp, clones called with MiXCR, in-frame beta chains kept. When rows share a CDR3 protein, they turn into one entry using the most common DNA and genes. TCRdb's processing, not the study's, gives the V and J calls here. The sample table lists about 520,000 distinct CDR3 sequences, less than 25% of them with a count of one. The top ten clonotypes cover around 11% of the sample.

In the ophthalmopathy patients, disease was moderately to severely active, with a Clinical Activity Score of 3 or more, a NOSPECS grade of 4 or more, and a duration of less than 3 months. The study excluded patients with uncontrolled infections, other autoimmune diseases, pregnancy or lactation. Diagnoses were based on clinical symptoms, serum thyroxine and TRAb, thyroid ultrasound and orbital computed tomography. PBMCs were isolated from more than 9 ml of fresh peripheral blood by Ficoll-Paque density gradient centrifugation. Total RNA was extracted with Trizol reagent, and quality was checked on an Agilent 2100 Bioanalyzer. As regards this clonotype: No cognate antigen has been identified for it. No base-level quality is on record; no much larger clone is a single base apart.

Sequenced input: blood. This sequence originates from a woman aged 30 to 39 with Graves' ophthalmopathy.

The nucleotides are TGTGCCACTACCCCCCCAGGGGGAGGCGAGCAGTACTTC. Translated, this gives CATTPPGGGEQYF. The chain is made from TRBV6-1 and TRBJ2-7, with TRBD1 as a weak D call on 7 bases. CDR1 MNHNS and CDR2 SASEGT were looked up in the germline V gene. Trimming takes 10 bases from V and 6 bases from J, and the germline ends sit 19 bases apart. The CDR3 goes from the cysteine to the phenylalanine over 13 residues. The DNA shown is the 39-base CDR3, in frame from base 1.